The T cell receptor beta chain under discussion was sequenced for a study of blood T cell repertoires in COVID-19. Trimming took 0 bases from V and 4 from J, leaving 12 bases between them. This CDR3 comprises 15 residues. CDR1 is LNHNV and CDR2 is YYDKDF in the germline V gene (reference sequence). In the original workflow: How many nucleated cells were present was estimated from reference gene primer amplification. This table comes from immunoSEQ multiplex PCR, and its TCRdb copy is limited to in-frame clones, with some not included. That table furnishes V, J and clone size, whereas the DNA furnished D and trimming. The sample lists over 200,000 clones, approximately 85% occurring once. Recruits, aged roughly 18 to 95 years, lived in around 24 US areas. In assigning cohorts, the study relied on participant-reported clinical history.

The sample comprised PBMCs or T cells enriched from blood (not recorded which). V gene TRBV15 combines with J gene TRBJ1-1; D is perhaps TRBD1 (5 bases). This clonotype was obtained from a woman in her 50s who had recovered from COVID-19. CDR3 residues: CATSRDPQGPTEAFF. The DNA for the CDR3 is TGTGCCACCAGCAGAGATCCTCAGGGCCCCACTGAAGCTTTCTTT.